This T cell receptor (beta chain) was retrieved from a study of blood T cell repertoires in COVID-19 (dated by TCRdb to the early 2020s). Study-wide context: Collaborator samples came from the United States, Italy and Spain and covered acute and convalescent phases of COVID-19. The sample metadata nearly always contained a de-identified subject ID, COVID-19 status, age in years and sex. The repertoires were made available in a free public database intended to serve as a resource for research on the immune response to SARS-CoV-2. The samples were drawn from the first 160 participants of the ongoing ImmuneRACE study and from 1,200 or so subjects provided by 6 global collaborators. The dataset comprised deeply sampled blood TCRbeta repertoires from subjects exposed to, actively infected with, or recovered from COVID-19. The prospective study material was composed of cDNA or gDNA derived from T cells, B-cell-depleted T cells, or PBMCs. Where available, HLA class I and class II types were obtained from metadata supplied by the sample provider rather than from assay-based typing. Overall study outcomes, separate from this receptor: How much clinical and demographic metadata was included differed by source and by participant, and the metadata was provided uncurated.

TCRbeta CDR3 regions were amplified from genomic DNA by means of the immunoSEQ Assay, a bias-controlled multiplex PCR. The paper's data handling went like this. The number of nucleated cells in each sample was estimated from the amplification of reference gene primers within the assay. To quantify the absolute abundance of each unique TCRbeta CDR3 rearrangement, sequence reads were collapsed and filtered. For each sample, productive Simpson clonality was calculated by taking the square root of Simpson's diversity index across productive rearrangements. What TCRdb holds here is the immuneACCESS table cut down to in-frame rearrangements. Part of the clones is not present; checked against another copy, under half of the missing clones reflect an unresolved V gene, and the others are unexplained. D and trimming were read from the DNA, whereas the V and J calls and clone size are those reported in that table. The sample table shows tens of thousands of clones, and 77% are seen once. Roughly 28% of the sample goes to the ten largest clones.

Each collaborating institution followed its own protocols to collect whole blood in K2EDTA tubes. Collaborator samples were shipped for TCRbeta analysis as frozen whole blood, isolated PBMCs, or DNA extracted from either sample type. About this clone: No cognate antigen has been identified for it. No clone much larger than this one lies a single base away; base qualities are absent.

The origin of this receptor is a woman in her 70s with acute or convalescent COVID-19. The sample comprised peripheral blood.

The CDR3 protein sequence reads: CASSREGSSGNTIYF. The nucleotide sequence reads TGTGCCAGCAGTCGTGAGGGTTCCTCTGGAAACACCATATATTTT. This receptor chain uses TRBV6-6 and TRBJ1-3, with the D gene not clear enough to name. From a lookup of the germline V gene (reference sequence), CDR1 and CDR2 are MNHNY and SVGAGI. At the junction V is shortened by 5 bases and J by 0 bases, with 11 bases in between. The CDR3 covers 15 residues, taking in both the cysteine and the phenylalanine. Just CDR3 DNA is preserved here, 45 bases in frame from base 1.